The 23 T cell receptor beta chains below all came from one sample that was sequenced in a study of OX40 agonist ivuxolimab in advanced cancers. The method was immunoSEQ multiplex PCR; TCRdb's version includes in-frame clones alone and lacks a portion of them. In the table there are some 60,000 clones, 90% to 95% of which are singletons. Sequencing used CD4+ or CD8+ T cells sorted from blood, obtained in a trial of the OX40 agonist ivuxolimab. These receptors originate from an adult with an advanced solid tumor such as melanoma, head and neck, liver or kidney cancer.

In its sample, this clone was seen once. The V and J genes are TRBV5-1 and TRBJ2-5; tentatively, D is TRBD2 (6 bases). Between the trimmed V and J ends, which lost 3 bases and 5 bases, there was a span of 11 bases. Germline V gene data show CDR1 as SGHRS and CDR2 as YFSETQ. The CDR3 runs 13 residues. This chain's CDR3 is CASSSTEGETQYF. The CDR3 DNA sequence: TGCGCCAGCAGCTCCACGGAGGGGGAGACCCAGTACTTC.

This rearrangement joins TRBV11-2 to TRBJ2-1; a weak D match, TRBD2 (5 bases). CDR1 is SGHAT, CDR2 FQNNGV, per germline. The CDR3 has 16 amino acids. V was shortened by 2 bases and J by 4 bases, with 15 bases between the two germline ends. CDR3 coding DNA: TGTGCCAGCAGCTTAAATCGAGCTAGCTTGTACAATGAGCAGTTCTTC. Its translation: CASSLNRASLYNEQFF.

The chain joins TRBV7-3 to TRBJ1-1, with D maybe TRBD1 (6 bases). Germline V gives CDR1 SGHTA, CDR2 FQGTGA. V was trimmed by 0 bases and J by 4 bases, leaving 9 bases between them. This CDR3 has 14 amino acids. CDR3 coding DNA: TGTGCCAGCAGCTTAACTGGGGGCATCACTGAAGCTTTCTTT. Its translation: CASSLTGGITEAFF.

The chain recombines TRBV7-8 with TRBJ2-1; unclear D gene. CDR1 and CDR2 from the germline V gene are SGHVS and FQNEAQ. The CDR3 is made up of 14 amino acids. The germline V and J ends were trimmed by 1 base and 8 bases, with 12 bases remaining between them. CDR3 loop: CASSLVSVSDEQFF. As DNA, the CDR3 is TGTGCCAGCAGCTTAGTTTCAGTTTCGGATGAGCAGTTCTTC.

For the CDR3, the DNA is TGTGCCAGCTCCGCCGGGACTAGCGGGAGGGAGCAGTTCTTC. Translating it yields CASSAGTSGREQFF. J is TRBJ2-1 and V is TRBV27; 15 bases align to TRBD2. CDR3 size: 14 residues. The J segment lost 10 bases and the V segment lost 8 bases, leaving 6 bases of the junction unmatched. The V gene's germline CDR1 is MNHEY and CDR2 SMNVEV (reference sequence).

The chain joins TRBV28 to TRBJ1-1; D is unclear. V gave up 3 bases and J gave up 2 bases, with 10 bases separating them. Per the germline V gene, CDR1 is MDHEN and CDR2 is SYDVKM. The CDR3 runs 14 residues. This chain's CDR3 is CASSLTQTNTEAFF. CDR3 in DNA: TGTGCCAGCAGTTTGACGCAGACCAACACTGAAGCTTTCTTT.

This clone came up a few times. The chain is built from TRBV27 and TRBJ1-1; D remains unclear. This CDR3 is built from 13 residues. Trimming removed 6 bases from V and 4 bases from J, with 12 bases in between. The germline CDR1 and CDR2 sequences are MNHEY and SMNVEV (reference sequence). The CDR3 DNA reads TGTGCCAGCAGGCCGCCGGGGAGCACTGAAGCTTTCTTT. As protein: CASRPPGSTEAFF.

V and J are TRBV6-5 and TRBJ2-7; D perhaps matches TRBD1 (6 bases). The germline V gene encodes CDR1 MNHEY and CDR2 SVGAGI. V lost 5 bases to trimming and J lost 4 bases, with 6 bases between them. The CDR3 is 11 amino acids. CDR3 region: CASSTGYEQYF. As DNA, the CDR3 is TGTGCCAGCAGTACAGGGTACGAGCAGTACTTC.

The chain carries TRBV28 and TRBJ2-1; 11 bases map to TRBD1. CDR3 length: 14 amino acids. The V and J ends lost 8 bases and 9 bases, in that order; junction bases with no gene match: 9. The germline V gene encodes CDR1 MDHEN and CDR2 SYDVKM. The CDR3 DNA reads TGTGCCAGCCGGGACAGGGGGGATGTTGGTGAGCAGTTCTTC. Residues: CASRDRGDVGEQFF.

The chain joins TRBV4-2 to TRBJ2-7; TRBD2 agrees at 7 bases. The CDR3 spans 17 residues. Trimming removed 2 bases from V and 2 bases from J; junction bases left unmatched: 12. Per germline, CDR1 LGHNA and CDR2 YNFKEQ. The CDR3 DNA is TGTGCCAGCAGCCAATTCTTATCGGCGGGAGTGACCTACGAGCAGTACTTC. It yields the protein CASSQFLSAGVTYEQYF.

V is TRBV5-4 and J is TRBJ2-7, with a weak D call TRBD1 (5 bases). Between the trimmed V and J ends, which lost 2 bases and 4 bases, there was a span of 13 bases. Germline V gene sequence: CDR1 SGHNT, CDR2 YYREEE (reference sequence). There are 14 residues in the CDR3. The CDR3 region has the DNA TGTGCCAGCAGCTTCCCAGGGATGTCGTACGAGCAGTACTTC. Amino acid sequence: CASSFPGMSYEQYF.

The chain recombines TRBV30 with TRBJ2-2; 10 bases align to TRBD2. This CDR3 comprises 14 residues. V lost 8 bases, J lost 4 bases, and 7 bases stayed unmatched. The V gene's germline CDR1 is GTSNPN and CDR2 SVGIG (reference sequence). The CDR3 reads CAGRLAGITGELFF. The CDR3 DNA is TGTGCCGGACGACTAGCGGGTATCACCGGGGAGCTGTTTTTT.

Concerning this clone: This may be a read error, as it is one base from a much larger clone. The chain couples TRBV7-9 to TRBJ1-2; D call uncertain. The CDR3 length is 12 residues. The germline gives CDR1 SEHNR, CDR2 FQNEAQ (reference sequence). CDR3 sequence reads: CAGSPASYGYTF. The CDR3, as DNA: TGTGCCGGCAGCCCAGCGAGCTATGGCTACACCTTC.

The rearrangement uses TRBV10-3 and TRBJ1-2; D is unresolved. Germline-derived CDR1 and CDR2 are ENHRY and SYGVKD. The CDR3 runs to 12 residues. V was trimmed by 8 bases and J by 3 bases, leaving 10 bases between them. CDR3 DNA sequence: TGTGCCATCGCGAGACCGGACTATGGCTACACCTTC. This codes for CAIARPDYGYTF.

This chain uses TRBV9 with TRBJ2-3, with D perhaps matching TRBD1 or TRBD2 (5 bases each). Germline V gene lookup returns CDR1 SGDLS and CDR2 YYNGEE. Trimming took 4 bases from V and 0 from J, leaving 12 bases between them. This CDR3 has 15 amino acids. The CDR3 DNA reads as TGTGCCAGCAGCCCAGAGGGGCGGAGCACAGATACGCAGTATTTT. Its translation: CASSPEGRSTDTQYF.

CDR3 loop: CASSTGELFF. Written as DNA, the CDR3 is TGTGCCAGCAGCACCGGGGAGCTGTTTTTT. The V call is TRBV7-2, the J call TRBJ2-2; D unclear. V lost 5 bases and J 5 bases, leaving 0 bases between the germline ends. This CDR3 contains 10 residues. Germline V CDR1 and CDR2: SGHTA, FQGNSA.

The chain has TRBV19 and TRBJ2-1, with D possibly matching TRBD2 (5 bases). CDR1 and CDR2 (germline): LNHDA, SQIVND (reference sequence). The CDR3 sequence is 14 residues long. V shed 5 bases and J shed 8 bases, with 16 bases lying between them. This CDR3 is CASSPGWGAYEQFF. The CDR3 region has the DNA TGTGCCAGTAGTCCTGGCTGGGGAGCATATGAGCAGTTCTTC. The full variable domain, rest sourced from reference TRBV19 and TRBJ2-1, is DGGITQSPKYLFRKEGQNVTLSCEQNLNHDAMYWYRQDPGQGLRLIYYSQIVNDFQKGDIAEGYSVSREKKESFPLTVTSAQKNPTAFYLCASSPGWGAYEQFFGPGTRLTVL.

V usage is TRBV7-3 and J usage is TRBJ2-7; TRBD2 aligns across 10 bases. V was pared by 3 bases and J by 3 bases, with 2 bases of the junction left unmatched. The CDR3 has 14 residues. In germline, CDR1 is SGHTA, CDR2 FQGTGA. CDR3 bases: TGTGCCAGCAGCTTCGCTAGCGGGAGCTACGAGCAGTACTTC. Protein product: CASSFASGSYEQYF.

This clone was counted between two and nine times. The gene calls are TRBV16 and TRBJ1-2; the D is unclear. The germline CDR1 and CDR2 sequences are KGHSY and FQNENV. V shed 4 bases and J shed 8 bases, with 11 bases lying between them. The CDR3 extends over 12 amino acids. The CDR3 coding sequence is TGTGCCAGCAGCCCGGGCGTGGAGGGCTACACCTTC. Protein: CASSPGVEGYTF.

In this sample, this clone turned up once. The rearrangement links TRBV11-1 to TRBJ2-7; the D gene is possibly TRBD1 (5 bases). Germline CDR1 reads SGHAT; CDR2 reads FQDESV (reference sequence). The CDR3 loop spans 13 amino acids. V lost 5 bases and J 1 base, leaving 9 bases between the germline ends. The CDR3 nucleotides read TGTGCCAGCAGCCTCGACAGTTCCTACGAGCAGTACTTC. This gives the protein CASSLDSSYEQYF.

This chain connects TRBV27 to TRBJ2-7; 9 bases agree with TRBD1. From germline, CDR1 is MNHEY and CDR2 SMNVEV (reference sequence). With V trimmed by 6 bases and J by 7 bases, 7 bases remained unmatched. The CDR3 length is 13 residues. CDR3 DNA sequence: TGTGCCAGCAGCGCCGGGACAGGGTTTGAGCAGTACTTC. Its protein product is CASSAGTGFEQYF.

V usage is TRBV9 and J usage is TRBJ2-7; D is possibly TRBD1 (5 bases). The germline V gene has CDR1 SGDLS and CDR2 YYNGEE. The V and J ends lost 4 bases and 3 bases respectively, with 17 bases between them. The CDR3 loop spans 15 amino acids. In nucleotides, the CDR3 is TGTGCCAGCAGCCCCCGTAGGGGTTGGGACTACGAGCAGTACTTC. This translates into CASSPRRGWDYEQYF.

This clone was recorded once. V is TRBV9 and J is TRBJ2-1; 7 bases line up with TRBD1. V gave up 0 bases and J gave up 7 bases; unmatched junction bases: 10. The CDR3 consists of 16 residues. Germline V lookup: CDR1 SGDLS, CDR2 YYNGEE. As DNA, the CDR3 is TGTGCCAGCAGCGTAGCGGGCAGGGGGTCGGGGAATGAGCAGTTCTTC. Translated, it gives CASSVAGRGSGNEQFF. Based on the CDR3 plus reference TRBV9 and TRBJ2-1, the full variable domain is DSGVTQTPKHLITATGQRVTLRCSPRSGDLSVYWYQQSLDQGLQFLIQYYNGEERAKGNILERFSAQQFPDLHSELNLSSLELGDSALYFCASSVAGRGSGNEQFFGPGTRLTVL.